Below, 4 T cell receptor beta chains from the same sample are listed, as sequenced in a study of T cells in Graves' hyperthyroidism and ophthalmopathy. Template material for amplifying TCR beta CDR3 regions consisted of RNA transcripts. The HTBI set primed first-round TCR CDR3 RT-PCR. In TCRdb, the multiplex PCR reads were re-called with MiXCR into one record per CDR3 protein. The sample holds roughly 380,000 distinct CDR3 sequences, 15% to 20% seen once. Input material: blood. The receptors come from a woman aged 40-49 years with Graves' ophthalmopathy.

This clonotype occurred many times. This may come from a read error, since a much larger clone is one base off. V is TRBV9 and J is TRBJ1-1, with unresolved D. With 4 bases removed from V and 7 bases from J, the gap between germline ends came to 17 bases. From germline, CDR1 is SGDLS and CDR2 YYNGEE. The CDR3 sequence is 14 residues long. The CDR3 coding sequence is TGTGCCAGCAGCCCCAGCCCCTGGGCGGTTGAAGCTTTCTTT. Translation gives CASSPSPWAVEAFF.

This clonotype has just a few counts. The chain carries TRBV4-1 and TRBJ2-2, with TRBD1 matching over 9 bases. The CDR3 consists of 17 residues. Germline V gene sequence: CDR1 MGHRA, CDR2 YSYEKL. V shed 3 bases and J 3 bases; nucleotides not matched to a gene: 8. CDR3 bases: TGCGCCAGCAGCCATCCGGGACAGGGAGTCGACACCGGGGAGCTGTTTTTT. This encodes CASSHPGQGVDTGELFF.

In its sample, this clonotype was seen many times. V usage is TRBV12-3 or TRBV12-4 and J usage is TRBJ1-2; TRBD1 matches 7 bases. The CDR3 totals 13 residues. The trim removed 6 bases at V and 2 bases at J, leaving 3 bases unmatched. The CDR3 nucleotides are TGTGCCAGCAGGCAGACAGGGAACTATGGCTACACCTTC. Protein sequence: CASRQTGNYGYTF.

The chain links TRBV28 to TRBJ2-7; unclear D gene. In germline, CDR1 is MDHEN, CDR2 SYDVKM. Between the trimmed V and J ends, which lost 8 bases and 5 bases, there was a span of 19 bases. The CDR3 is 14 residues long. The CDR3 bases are TGTGCCAGCGGCCTGGGGTTCAGTATCCACGAGCAGTACTTC. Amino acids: CASGLGFSIHEQYF.